The clone carrying this T cell receptor (beta chain) occurred a few times. The V end was cut by 9 bases, the J end by 4 bases, with 16 bases between. The length of the CDR3 is 13 residues. Germline CDR1 MNHEY, CDR2 SMNVEV (reference sequence). The sample comes from a study of T cells after yellow fever vaccination. From the 5' RACE reads, TCRdb called clonotypes with MiXCR, one entry per CDR3 protein. This table holds about 210,000 distinct CDR3 sequences, around 6.7% found once. This rearrangement joins TRBV27 to TRBJ2-7; the D is unclear. The receptor comes from a man under 40 who received the YFV17D yellow fever vaccine. This sample comprised CD4+ T cells sorted from PBMCs, obtained on the day of the yellow fever booster vaccination. CDR3 DNA: TGTGCCAGTGTTTATCCGGACGGATACGAGCAGTACTTC. Protein product: CASVYPDGYEQYF.